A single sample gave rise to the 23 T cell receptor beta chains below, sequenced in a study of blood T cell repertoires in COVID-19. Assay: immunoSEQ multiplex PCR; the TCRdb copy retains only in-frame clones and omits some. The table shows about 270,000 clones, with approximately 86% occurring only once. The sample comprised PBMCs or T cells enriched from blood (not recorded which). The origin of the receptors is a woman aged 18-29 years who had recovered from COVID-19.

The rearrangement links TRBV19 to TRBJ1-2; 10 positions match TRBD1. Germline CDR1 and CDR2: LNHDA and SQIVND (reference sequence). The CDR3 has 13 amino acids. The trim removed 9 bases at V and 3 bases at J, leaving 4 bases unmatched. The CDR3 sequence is CASRDRGDYGYTF. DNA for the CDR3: TGTGCCAGCCGGGACAGGGGAGACTATGGCTACACCTTC. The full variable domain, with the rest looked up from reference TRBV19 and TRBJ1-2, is DGGITQSPKYLFRKEGQNVTLSCEQNLNHDAMYWYRQDPGQGLRLIYYSQIVNDFQKGDIAEGYSVSREKKESFPLTVTSAQKNPTAFYLCASRDRGDYGYTFGSGTRLTVV.

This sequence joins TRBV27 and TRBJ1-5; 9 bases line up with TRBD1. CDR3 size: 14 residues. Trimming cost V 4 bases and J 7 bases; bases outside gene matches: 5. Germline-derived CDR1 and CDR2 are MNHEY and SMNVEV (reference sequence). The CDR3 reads CASSSKQGAQPQHF. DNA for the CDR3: TGTGCCAGCAGTTCGAAACAGGGGGCGCAGCCCCAGCATTTT.

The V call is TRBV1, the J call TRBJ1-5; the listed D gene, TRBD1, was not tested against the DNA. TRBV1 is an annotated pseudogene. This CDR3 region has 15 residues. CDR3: CTSSQASQGNQPQHF. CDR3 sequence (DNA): TGCACCAGCAGCCAAGCTAGTCAGGGAAATCAGCCCCAGCATTTT.

CDR3 bases: TGCGCCAGCAGCACGGAGCTAAAGGGAGGCGAGCAGTACTTC. Protein product: CASSTELKGGEQYF. V usage is TRBV5-1 and J usage is TRBJ2-7; tentative D call: TRBD2 (6 bases). Germline V gene data show CDR1 as SGHRS and CDR2 as YFSETQ. CDR3 size: 14 residues. The V end was cut by 4 bases, the J end by 6 bases, with 17 bases between.

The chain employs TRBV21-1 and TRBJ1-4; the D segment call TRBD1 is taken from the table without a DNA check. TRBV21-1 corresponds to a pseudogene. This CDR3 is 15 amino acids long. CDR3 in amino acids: CASSTTGQLNEKLFF. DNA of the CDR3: TGTGCCAGCAGCACCACTGGACAGCTTAATGAAAAACTGTTTTTT.

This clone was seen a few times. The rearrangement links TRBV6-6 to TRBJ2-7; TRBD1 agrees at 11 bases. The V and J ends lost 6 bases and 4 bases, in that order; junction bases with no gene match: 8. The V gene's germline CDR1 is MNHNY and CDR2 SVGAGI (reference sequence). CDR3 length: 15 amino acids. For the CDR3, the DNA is TGTGCCAGCAGCTCCAGGACAGGGGGCGAGTACGAGCAGTACTTC. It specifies CASSSRTGGEYEQYF.

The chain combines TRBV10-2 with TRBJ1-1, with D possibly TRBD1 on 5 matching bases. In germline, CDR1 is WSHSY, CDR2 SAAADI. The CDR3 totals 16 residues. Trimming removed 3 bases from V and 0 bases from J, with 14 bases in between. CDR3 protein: CASSDFSGIMNTEAFF. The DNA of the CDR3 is TGCGCCAGCAGTGATTTTTCAGGGATTATGAACACTGAAGCTTTCTTT.

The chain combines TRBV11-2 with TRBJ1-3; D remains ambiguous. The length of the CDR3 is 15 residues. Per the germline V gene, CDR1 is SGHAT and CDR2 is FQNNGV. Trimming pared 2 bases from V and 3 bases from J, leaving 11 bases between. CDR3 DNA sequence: TGTGCCAGCAGCTTACAGGCGGCGGGTGGAAACACCATATATTTT. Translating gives CASSLQAAGGNTIYF.

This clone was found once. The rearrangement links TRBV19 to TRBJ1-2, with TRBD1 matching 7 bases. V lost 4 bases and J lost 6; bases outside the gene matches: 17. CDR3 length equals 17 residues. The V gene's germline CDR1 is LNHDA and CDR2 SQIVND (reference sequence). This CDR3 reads CASSTPTPWTGTHGYTF. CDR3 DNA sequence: TGTGCCAGTAGTACCCCTACCCCATGGACAGGAACCCATGGCTACACCTTC.

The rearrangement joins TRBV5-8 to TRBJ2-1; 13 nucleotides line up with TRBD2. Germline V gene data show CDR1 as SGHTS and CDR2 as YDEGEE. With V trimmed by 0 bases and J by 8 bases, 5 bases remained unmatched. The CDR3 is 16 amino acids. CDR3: CASSLVTSGGAYEQFF. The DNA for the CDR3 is TGTGCCAGCAGCTTGGTTACTAGCGGGGGGGCATATGAGCAGTTCTTC. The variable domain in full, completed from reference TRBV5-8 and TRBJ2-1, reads EAGVTQSPTHLIKTRGQQATLRCSPISGHTSVYWYQQALGLGLQFLLWYDEGEERNRGNFPPRFSGRQFPNYSSELNVNALELEDSALYLCASSLVTSGGAYEQFFGPGTRLTVL.

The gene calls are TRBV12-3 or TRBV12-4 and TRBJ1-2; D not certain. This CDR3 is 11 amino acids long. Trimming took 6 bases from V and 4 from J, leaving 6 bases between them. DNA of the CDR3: TGTGCCAGCAGCCAATTCTATGGCTACACCTTC. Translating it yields CASSQFYGYTF.

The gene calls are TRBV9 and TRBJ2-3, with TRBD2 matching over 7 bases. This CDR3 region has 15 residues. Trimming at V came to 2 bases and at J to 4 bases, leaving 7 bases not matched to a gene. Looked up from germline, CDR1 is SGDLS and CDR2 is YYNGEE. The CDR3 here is CASSVTGGGADTQYF. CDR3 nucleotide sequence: TGTGCCAGCAGCGTCACCGGGGGAGGGGCAGATACGCAGTATTTT.

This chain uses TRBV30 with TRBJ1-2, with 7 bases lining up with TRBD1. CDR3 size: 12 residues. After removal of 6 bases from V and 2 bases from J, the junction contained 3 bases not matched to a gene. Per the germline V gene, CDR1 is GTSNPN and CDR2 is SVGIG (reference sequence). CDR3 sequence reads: CACTGVNYGYTF. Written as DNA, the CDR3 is TGTGCCTGTACAGGGGTGAACTATGGCTACACCTTC.

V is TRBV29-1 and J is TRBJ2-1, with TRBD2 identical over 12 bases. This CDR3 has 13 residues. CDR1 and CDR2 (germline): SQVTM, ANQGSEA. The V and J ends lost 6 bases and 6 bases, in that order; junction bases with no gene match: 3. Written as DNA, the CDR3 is TGCAGCGTAGTGACTAGCGGGGGCAATGAGCAGTTCTTC. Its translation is CSVVTSGGNEQFF.

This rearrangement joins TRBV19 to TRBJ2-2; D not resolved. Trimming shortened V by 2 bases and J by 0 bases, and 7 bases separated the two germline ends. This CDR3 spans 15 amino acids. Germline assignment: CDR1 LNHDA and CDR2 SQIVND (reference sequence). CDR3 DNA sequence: TGTGCCAGTAGTATATCCCGAGCGAACACCGGGGAGCTGTTTTTT. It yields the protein CASSISRANTGELFF.

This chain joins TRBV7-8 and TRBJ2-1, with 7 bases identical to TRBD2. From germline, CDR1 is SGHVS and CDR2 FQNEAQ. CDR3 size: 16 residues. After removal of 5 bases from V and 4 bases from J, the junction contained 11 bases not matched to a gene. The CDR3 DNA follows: TGTGCCAGCAGCCCACGAGGCGGGAGAGTATACAATGAGCAGTTCTTC. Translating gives CASSPRGGRVYNEQFF. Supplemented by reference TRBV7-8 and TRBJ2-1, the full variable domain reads GAGVSQSPRYKVAKRGQDVALRCDPISGHVSLFWYQQALGQGPEFLTYFQNEAQLDKSGLPSDRFFAERPEGSVSTLKIQRTQQEDSAVYLCASSPRGGRVYNEQFFGPGTRLTVL.

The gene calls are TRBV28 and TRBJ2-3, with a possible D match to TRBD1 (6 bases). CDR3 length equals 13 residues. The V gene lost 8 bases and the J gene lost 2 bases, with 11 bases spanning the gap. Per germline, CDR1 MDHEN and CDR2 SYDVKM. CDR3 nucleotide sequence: TGTGCCAGCCTGACAGGAGTCACAGATACGCAGTATTTT. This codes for CASLTGVTDTQYF.

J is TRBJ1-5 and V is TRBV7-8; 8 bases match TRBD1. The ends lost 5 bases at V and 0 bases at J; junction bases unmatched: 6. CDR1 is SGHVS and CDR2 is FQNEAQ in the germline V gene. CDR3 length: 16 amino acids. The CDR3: CASSLTGGSSNQPQHF. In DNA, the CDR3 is TGTGCCAGCAGCCTCACAGGGGGTAGTAGCAATCAGCCCCAGCATTTT.

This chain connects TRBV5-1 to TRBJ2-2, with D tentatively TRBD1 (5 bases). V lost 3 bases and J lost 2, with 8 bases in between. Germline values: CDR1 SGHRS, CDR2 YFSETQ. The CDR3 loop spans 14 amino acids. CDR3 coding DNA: TGCGCCAGCAGCTCTCAGGGTAACACCGGGGAGCTGTTTTTT. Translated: CASSSQGNTGELFF.

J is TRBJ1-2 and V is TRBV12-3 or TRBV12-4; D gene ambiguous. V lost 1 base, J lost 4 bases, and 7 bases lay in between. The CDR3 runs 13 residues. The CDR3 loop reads CASSLVLAYGYTF. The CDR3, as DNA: TGTGCCAGCAGTTTAGTGCTAGCCTATGGCTACACCTTC.

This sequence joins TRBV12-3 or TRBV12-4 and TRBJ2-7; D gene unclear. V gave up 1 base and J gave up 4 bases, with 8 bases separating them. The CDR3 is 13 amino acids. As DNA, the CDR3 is TGTGCCAGCAGTTTAGGCGAGAAGTACGAGCAGTACTTC. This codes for CASSLGEKYEQYF.

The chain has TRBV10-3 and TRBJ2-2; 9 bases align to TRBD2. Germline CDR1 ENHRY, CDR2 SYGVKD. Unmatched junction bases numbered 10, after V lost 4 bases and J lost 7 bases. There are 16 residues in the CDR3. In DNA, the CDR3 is TGTGCCATCAGTGGGACTAGCGAAGTCGGGGTCGGGGAGCTGTTTTTT. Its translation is CAISGTSEVGVGELFF.

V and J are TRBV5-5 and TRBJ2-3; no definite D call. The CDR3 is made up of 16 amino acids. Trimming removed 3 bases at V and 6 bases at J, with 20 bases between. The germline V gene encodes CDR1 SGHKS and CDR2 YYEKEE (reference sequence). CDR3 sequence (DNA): TGTGCCAGCAGCTCACCTCTAGGCATCGAAGCGGATACGCAGTATTTT. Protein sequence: CASSSPLGIEADTQYF.